The T cell receptor beta chain under discussion was sequenced for a study of T-cell reconstitution after alpha-beta-depleted transplantation in children. Broader study findings: Several hundred expanded graft clones reportedly supplied alpha-beta T cells about two months after transplant. Newly produced T cells mostly accounted for T-cell counts and diversity one year post-transplant. Some patients' high day-60 TCRbeta diversity was attributed to recipient cells surviving conditioning.

About this clonotype: Its antigen is not known.

CDR1 DFQATT and CDR2 SNEGSKA come from the germline V gene (reference sequence). Trimming removed 3 bases at V and 6 bases at J, with 8 bases between. The CDR3 is made up of 11 amino acids. Preparation of the TCRbeta library was carried out with unique molecular identifiers. TCRdb re-called the PCR reads with MiXCR, one entry per CDR3 protein. The sample includes about 980,000 distinct CDR3 sequences, about 31% of them seen just once. This chain links TRBV20-1 with TRBJ1-2; D remains unclear. This material consisted of PBMCs, mostly from graft donor cells, taken 360 days after TCRalphabeta/CD19-depleted stem cell transplant. The receptor was isolated from a boy younger than two who had a stem cell transplant for SCID, so the T cells may come from the graft donor. The CDR3 protein is CSASDGDGYTF. The CDR3 DNA reads as TGCAGTGCTAGCGATGGGGATGGCTACACCTTC.